The T cell receptor (beta chain) under discussion was sequenced for a study of cytomegalovirus exposure and HLA in healthy donors. Across the study: Roughly 80 million unique TCRs from HLA-typed donors made up an early data release. Study results and limitations: Links to common viral pathogens appeared, in a later analysis, for several of the most significant clusters. The study labeled approximately 150 TCR beta chains cytomegalovirus-associated.

The CDR3 sequence is 15 residues long. Germline V gene lookup returns CDR1 SGHTA and CDR2 FQGNSA. J was trimmed by 6 bases and V by 6 bases; bases with no gene match: 8. PCR employed 60 Vbeta and 13 Jbeta primers. Generated by immunoSEQ multiplex PCR, the TCRdb table keeps only in-frame clones and is missing some. The sample records fewer than 150,000 clones, around 78% being singletons. Comments on this clone: The antigen is not known.

The rearrangement links TRBV7-2 to TRBJ1-2, with 12 positions matching TRBD1. Sequences were obtained from PBMCs. The sequence came from a male donor in good health and CMV-seronegative. The CDR3 DNA follows: TGTGCCAGCAGTTTCGGGACAGGGGGCTGGGATGGCTACACCTTC. Encoded protein: CASSFGTGGWDGYTF.